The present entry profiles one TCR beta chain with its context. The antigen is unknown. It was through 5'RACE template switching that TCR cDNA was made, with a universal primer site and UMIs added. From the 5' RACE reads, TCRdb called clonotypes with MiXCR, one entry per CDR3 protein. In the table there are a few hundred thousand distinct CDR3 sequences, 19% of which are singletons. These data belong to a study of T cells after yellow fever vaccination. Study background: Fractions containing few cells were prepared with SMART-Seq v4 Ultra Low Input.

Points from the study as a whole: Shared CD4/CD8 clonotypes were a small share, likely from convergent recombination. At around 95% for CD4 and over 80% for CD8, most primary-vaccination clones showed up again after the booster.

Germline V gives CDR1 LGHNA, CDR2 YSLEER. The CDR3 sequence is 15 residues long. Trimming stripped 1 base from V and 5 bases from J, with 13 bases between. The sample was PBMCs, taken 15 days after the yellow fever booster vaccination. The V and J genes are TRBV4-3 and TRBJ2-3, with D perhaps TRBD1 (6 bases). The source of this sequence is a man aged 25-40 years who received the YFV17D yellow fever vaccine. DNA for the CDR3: TGCGCCAGCAGCCAAGGTGTGCAGGGGAAAGATACGCAGTATTTT. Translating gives CASSQGVQGKDTQYF.